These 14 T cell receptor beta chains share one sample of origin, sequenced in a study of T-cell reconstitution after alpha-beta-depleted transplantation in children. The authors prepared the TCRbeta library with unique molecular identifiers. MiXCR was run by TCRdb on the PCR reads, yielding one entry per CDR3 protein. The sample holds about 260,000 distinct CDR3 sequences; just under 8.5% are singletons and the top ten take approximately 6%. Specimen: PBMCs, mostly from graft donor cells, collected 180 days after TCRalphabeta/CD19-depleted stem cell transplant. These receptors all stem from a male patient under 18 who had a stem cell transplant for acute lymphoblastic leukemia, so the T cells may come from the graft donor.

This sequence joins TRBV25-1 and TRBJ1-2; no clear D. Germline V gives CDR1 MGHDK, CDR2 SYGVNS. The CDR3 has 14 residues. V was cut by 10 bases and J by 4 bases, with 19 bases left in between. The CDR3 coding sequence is TGTGCCATGGGCCTTGGGCAAGTAGGCTATGGCTACACCTTC. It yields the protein CAMGLGQVGYGYTF.

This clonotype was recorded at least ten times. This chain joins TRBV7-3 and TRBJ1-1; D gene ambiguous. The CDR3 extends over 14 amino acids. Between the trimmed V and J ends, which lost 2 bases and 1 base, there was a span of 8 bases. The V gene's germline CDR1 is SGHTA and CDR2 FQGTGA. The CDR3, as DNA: TGTGCCAGCAGCTTATCGGCCGGGAACACTGAAGCTTTCTTT. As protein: CASSLSAGNTEAFF. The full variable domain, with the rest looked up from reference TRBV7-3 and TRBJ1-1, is GAGVSQTPSNKVTEKGKYVELRCDPISGHTALYWYRQSLGQGPEFLIYFQGTGAADDSGLPNDRFFAVRPEGSVSTLKIQRTERGDSAVYLCASSLSAGNTEAFFGQGTRLTVV.

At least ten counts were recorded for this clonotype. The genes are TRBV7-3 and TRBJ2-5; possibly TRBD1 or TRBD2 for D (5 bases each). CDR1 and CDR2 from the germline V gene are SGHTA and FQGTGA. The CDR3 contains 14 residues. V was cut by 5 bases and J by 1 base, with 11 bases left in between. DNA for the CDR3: TGTGCCAGCAGCGCCCGTGGGGGCCAAGAGACCCAGTACTTC. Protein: CASSARGGQETQYF.

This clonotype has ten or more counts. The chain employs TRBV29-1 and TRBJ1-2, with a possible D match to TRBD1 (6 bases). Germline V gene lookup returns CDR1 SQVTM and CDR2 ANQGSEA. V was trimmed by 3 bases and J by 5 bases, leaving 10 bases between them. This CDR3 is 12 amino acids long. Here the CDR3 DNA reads TGCAGCGTTGAGGCAGGGGAATATGGCTACACCTTC. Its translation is CSVEAGEYGYTF. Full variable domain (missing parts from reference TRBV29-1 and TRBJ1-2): SAVISQKPSRDICQRGTSLTIQCQVDSQVTMMFWYRQQPGQSLTLIATANQGSEATYESGFVIDKFPISRPNLTFSTLTVSNMSPEDSSIYLCSVEAGEYGYTFGSGTRLTVV.

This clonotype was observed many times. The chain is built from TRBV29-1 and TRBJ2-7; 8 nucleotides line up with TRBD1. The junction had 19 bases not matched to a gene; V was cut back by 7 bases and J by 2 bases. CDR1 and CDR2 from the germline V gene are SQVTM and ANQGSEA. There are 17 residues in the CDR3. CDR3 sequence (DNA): TGCAGCGCCCTAAGTCCCCCGCCGGGACAGGTTACCTACGAGCAGTACTTC. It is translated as CSALSPPPGQVTYEQYF.

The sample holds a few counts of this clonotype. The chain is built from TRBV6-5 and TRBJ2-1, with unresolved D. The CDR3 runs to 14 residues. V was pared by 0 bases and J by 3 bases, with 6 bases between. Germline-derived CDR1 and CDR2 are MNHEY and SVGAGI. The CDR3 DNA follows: TGTGCCAGCAGTTACTCGAACAGCTACAATGAGCAGTTCTTC. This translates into CASSYSNSYNEQFF.

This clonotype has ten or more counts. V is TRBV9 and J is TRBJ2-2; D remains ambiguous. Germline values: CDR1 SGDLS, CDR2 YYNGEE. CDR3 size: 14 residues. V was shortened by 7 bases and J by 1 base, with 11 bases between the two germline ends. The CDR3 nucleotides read TGTGCCAGCGGATTAGCCCTGAACACCGGGGAGCTGTTTTTT. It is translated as CASGLALNTGELFF.

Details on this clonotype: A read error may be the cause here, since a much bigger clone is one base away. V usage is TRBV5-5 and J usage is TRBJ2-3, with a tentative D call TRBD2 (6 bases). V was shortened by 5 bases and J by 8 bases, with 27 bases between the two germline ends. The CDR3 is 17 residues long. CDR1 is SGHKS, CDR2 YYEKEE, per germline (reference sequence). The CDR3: CASSFLSPQAGGGTQYF. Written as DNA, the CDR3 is TGTGCCAGCAGTTTCCTAAGCCCGCAAGCGGGCGGAGGTACGCAGTATTTT.

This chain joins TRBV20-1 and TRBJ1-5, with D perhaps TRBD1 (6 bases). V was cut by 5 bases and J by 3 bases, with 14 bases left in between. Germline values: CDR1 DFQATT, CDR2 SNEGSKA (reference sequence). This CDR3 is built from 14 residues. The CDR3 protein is CSAEDRPYNQPQHF. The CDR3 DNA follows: TGCAGTGCTGAAGACAGGCCCTACAATCAGCCCCAGCATTTT.

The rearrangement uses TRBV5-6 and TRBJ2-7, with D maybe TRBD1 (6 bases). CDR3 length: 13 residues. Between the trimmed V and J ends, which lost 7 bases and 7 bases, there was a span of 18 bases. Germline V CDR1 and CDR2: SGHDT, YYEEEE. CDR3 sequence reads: CASGPGPQGEQYF. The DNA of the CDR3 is TGTGCCAGCGGCCCCGGGCCCCAGGGGGAGCAGTACTTC.

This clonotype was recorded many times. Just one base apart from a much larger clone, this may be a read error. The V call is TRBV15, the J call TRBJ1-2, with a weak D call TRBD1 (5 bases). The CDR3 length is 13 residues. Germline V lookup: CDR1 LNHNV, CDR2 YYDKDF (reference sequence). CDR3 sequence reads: CSTSEGTNYGYTF. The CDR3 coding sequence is TGTTCCACCAGTGAGGGGACCAACTATGGCTACACCTTC.

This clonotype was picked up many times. DNA of the CDR3: TGTGCCAGCAGCGTAGAAACTGAAGCTTTCTTT. Protein product: CASSVETEAFF. The chain has TRBV7-9 and TRBJ1-1; D is ambiguous. V lost 5 bases and J 5 bases, leaving 6 bases between the germline ends. This CDR3 has 11 residues. Germline CDR1 reads SEHNR; CDR2 reads FQNEAQ (reference sequence).

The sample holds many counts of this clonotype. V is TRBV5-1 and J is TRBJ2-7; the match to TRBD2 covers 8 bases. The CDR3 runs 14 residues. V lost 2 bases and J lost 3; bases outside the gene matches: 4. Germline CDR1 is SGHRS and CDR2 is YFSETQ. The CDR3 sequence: CASSFDAGGYEQYF. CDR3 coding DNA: TGCGCCAGCAGCTTCGATGCGGGAGGCTACGAGCAGTACTTC. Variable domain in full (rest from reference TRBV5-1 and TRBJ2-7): KAGVTQTPRYLIKTRGQQVTLSCSPISGHRSVSWYQQTPGQGLQFLFEYFSETQRNKGNFPGRFSGRQFSNSRSEMNVSTLELGDSALYLCASSFDAGGYEQYFGPGTRLTVT.

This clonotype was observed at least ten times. In nucleotides, the CDR3 is TGTGCCAGCAGTGACTATAGGGGTTACGAGCAGTACTTC. Its translation: CASSDYRGYEQYF. This chain uses TRBV25-1 with TRBJ2-7, with a possible D match to TRBD1 (5 bases). The V gene's germline CDR1 is MGHDK and CDR2 SYGVNS. Trimming shortened V by 3 bases and J by 4 bases, and 10 bases separated the two germline ends. The CDR3 loop spans 13 amino acids.